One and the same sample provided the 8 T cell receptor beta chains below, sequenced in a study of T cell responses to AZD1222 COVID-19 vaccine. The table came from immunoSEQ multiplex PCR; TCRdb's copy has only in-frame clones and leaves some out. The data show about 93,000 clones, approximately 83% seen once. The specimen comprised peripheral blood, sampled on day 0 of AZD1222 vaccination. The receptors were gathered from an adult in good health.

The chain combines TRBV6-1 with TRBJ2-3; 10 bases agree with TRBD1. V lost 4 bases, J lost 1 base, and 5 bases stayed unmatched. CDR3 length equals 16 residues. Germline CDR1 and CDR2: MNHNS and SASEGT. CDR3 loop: CASSVDRGQGTDTQYF. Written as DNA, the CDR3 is TGTGCCAGCAGTGTAGACAGGGGGCAAGGCACAGATACGCAGTATTTT.

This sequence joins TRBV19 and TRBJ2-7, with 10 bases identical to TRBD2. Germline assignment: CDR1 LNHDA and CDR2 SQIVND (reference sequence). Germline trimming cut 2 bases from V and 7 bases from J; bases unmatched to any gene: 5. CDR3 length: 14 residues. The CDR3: CASSILAGVREQYF. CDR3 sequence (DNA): TGTGCCAGTAGTATACTAGCGGGAGTACGTGAGCAGTACTTC.

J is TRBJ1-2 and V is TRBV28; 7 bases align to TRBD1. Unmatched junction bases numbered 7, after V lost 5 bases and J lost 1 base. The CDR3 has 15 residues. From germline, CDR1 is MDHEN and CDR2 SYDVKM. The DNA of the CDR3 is TGTGCCAGCAGTGCACACGGGACAGTTAACTATGGCTACACCTTC. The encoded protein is CASSAHGTVNYGYTF.

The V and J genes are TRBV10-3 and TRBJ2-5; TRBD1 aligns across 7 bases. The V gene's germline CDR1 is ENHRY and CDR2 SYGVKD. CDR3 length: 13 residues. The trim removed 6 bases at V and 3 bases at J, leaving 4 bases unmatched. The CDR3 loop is CAISPGTEETQYF. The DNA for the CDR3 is TGTGCCATCAGCCCCGGGACAGAAGAGACCCAGTACTTC.

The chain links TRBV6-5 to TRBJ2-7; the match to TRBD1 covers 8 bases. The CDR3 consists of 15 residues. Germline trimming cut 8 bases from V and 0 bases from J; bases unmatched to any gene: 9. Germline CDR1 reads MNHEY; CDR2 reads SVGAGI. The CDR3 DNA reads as TGTGCCAGCGTCGGTCAACAGGGGGTCTCCTACGAGCAGTACTTC. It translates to CASVGQQGVSYEQYF.

CDR3 sequence: CASSQALASGRAWVTGELFF. The DNA of the CDR3 is TGTGCCAGCAGCCAAGCTTTGGCTAGCGGGAGGGCCTGGGTCACCGGGGAGCTGTTTTTT. The V and J genes are TRBV4-2 and TRBJ2-2; 12 bases map to TRBD2. The CDR3 runs to 20 residues. J gave up 4 bases and V 1 base, and 13 bases lay outside the gene matches. The germline V gene encodes CDR1 LGHNA and CDR2 YNFKEQ.

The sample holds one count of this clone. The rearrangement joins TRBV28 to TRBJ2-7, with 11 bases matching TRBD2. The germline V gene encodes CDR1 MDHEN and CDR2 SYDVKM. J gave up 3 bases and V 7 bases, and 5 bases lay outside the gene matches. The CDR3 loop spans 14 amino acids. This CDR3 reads CASTRLAGSYEQYF. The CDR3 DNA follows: TGTGCCAGCACCAGACTAGCGGGGAGCTACGAGCAGTACTTC. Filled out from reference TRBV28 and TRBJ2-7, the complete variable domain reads DVKVTQSSRYLVKRTGEKVFLECVQDMDHENMFWYRQDPGLGLRLIYFSYDVKMKEKGDIPEGYSVSREKKERFSLILESASTNQTSMYLCASTRLAGSYEQYFGPGTRLTVT.

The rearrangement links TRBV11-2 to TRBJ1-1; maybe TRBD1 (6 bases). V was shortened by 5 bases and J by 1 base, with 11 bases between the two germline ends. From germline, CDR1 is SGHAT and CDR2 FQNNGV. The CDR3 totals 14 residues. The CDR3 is CASSPGTPNTEAFF. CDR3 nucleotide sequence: TGTGCCAGCAGCCCCGGGACACCGAACACTGAAGCTTTCTTT.